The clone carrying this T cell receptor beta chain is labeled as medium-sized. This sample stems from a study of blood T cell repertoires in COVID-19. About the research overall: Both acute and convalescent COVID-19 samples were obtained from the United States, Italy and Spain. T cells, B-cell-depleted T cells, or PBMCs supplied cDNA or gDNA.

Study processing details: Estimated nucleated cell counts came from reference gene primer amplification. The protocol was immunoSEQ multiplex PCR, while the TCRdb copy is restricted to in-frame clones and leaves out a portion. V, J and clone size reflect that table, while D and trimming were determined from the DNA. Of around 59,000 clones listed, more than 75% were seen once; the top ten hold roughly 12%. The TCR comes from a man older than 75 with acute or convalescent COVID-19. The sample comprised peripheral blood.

CDR3 protein: CASSRGLAGNYEQYF. CDR3 sequence (DNA): TGTGCCAGCAGCCGAGGACTAGCGGGTAACTACGAGCAGTACTTC. The V call is TRBV14, the J call TRBJ2-7; 11 bases are shared with TRBD2. Germline V gives CDR1 SGHDN, CDR2 FVKESK. Trimming took 4 bases from V and 3 from J; bases not matched to a gene: 5. CDR3 length: 15 amino acids.